This T cell receptor (beta chain) was identified during a study of tissue T cells after allogeneic stem cell transplantation. With regard to this clone: Its matching antigen is unknown.

Comparators were a few non-transplant cancer patients without known GI disease. Generated by immunoSEQ multiplex PCR, the TCRdb table keeps only in-frame clones and is missing some. The table records under 7,000 clones, 60% to 80% of them present only once. General study points: Within patients, tissue anatomy strongly shaped TCR repertoire composition.

Germline assignment: CDR1 SGHAT and CDR2 FQNNGV. This CDR3 spans 12 amino acids. Trimming took off 5 bases at V and 5 bases at J, with 6 bases between the two ends. This chain joins TRBV11-2 and TRBJ2-2; D not certain. The sequence was collected from a woman between 18 and 49 years old with breast cancer. Here the sequenced sample was tissue from the rectum, taken at autopsy. For the CDR3, the DNA is TGTGCCAGCAGCGGTCGGACCGGGGAGCTGTTTTTT. Its protein product is CASSGRTGELFF.